The T cell receptor (beta chain) described here comes from a study of blood T cell repertoires in COVID-19. Germline values: CDR1 LNHDA, CDR2 SQIVND (reference sequence). There are 17 residues in the CDR3. Trimming stripped 4 bases from V and 1 base from J, with 19 bases between. Method: immunoSEQ multiplex PCR; TCRdb's copy keeps in-frame clones and lacks some. The table lists a few hundred thousand clones, around 91% of them singletons, with around 1.7% in the top ten. Material: PBMCs or T cells enriched from blood (not recorded which). This TCR derives from a woman younger than 30 with acute COVID-19. The chain joins TRBV19 to TRBJ1-2; a weak D match, TRBD1 (5 bases). The CDR3 sequence: CASSTGRDPIVNYGYTF. The CDR3, as DNA: TGTGCCAGTAGTACTGGCAGGGATCCGATAGTTAACTATGGCTACACCTTC.